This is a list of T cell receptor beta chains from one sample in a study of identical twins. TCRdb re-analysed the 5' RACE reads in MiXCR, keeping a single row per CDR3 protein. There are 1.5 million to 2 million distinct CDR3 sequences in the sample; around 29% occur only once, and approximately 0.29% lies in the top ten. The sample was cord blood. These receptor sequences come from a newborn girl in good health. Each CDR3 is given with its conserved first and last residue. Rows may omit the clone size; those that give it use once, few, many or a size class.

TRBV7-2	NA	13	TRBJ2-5	CASSSLVLETQYF
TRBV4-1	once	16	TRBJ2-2	CASSQETGHDTGELFF
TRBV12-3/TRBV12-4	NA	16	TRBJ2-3	CASSLLSAGLTDTQYF
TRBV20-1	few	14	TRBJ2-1	CSARDYLGYNEQFF
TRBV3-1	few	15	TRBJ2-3	CASSQDRRGSDTQYF
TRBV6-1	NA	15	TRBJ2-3	CASSETGTTREVRYF
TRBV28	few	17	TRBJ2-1	CASSLPLAGVGYNEQFF
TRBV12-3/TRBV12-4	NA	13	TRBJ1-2	CVSSPEARYGYTF
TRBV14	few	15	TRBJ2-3	CASSHGRAGTDTQYF
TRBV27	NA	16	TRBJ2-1	CASSPSSGGPYNEQFF
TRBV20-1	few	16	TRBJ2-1	CSASRARRYSYNEQFF
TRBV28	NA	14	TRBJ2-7	CASSLFRQAYERYF
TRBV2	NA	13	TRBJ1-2	CASSLQGNCGYTF
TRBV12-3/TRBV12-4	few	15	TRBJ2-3	CASRPGSGASDTQYF
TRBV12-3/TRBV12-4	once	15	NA	CASSPSGGDFYEQYF
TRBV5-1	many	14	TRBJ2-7	CASSFLADSYEQYF
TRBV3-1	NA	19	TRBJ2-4	CASSQPLFGGGLKKNIQYF
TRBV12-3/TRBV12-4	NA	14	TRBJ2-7	CASKQGSAYNEQYF
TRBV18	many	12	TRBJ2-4	CASSPGRNIQYF
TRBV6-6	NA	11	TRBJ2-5	CASSPGSAQYF
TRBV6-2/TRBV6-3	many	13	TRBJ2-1	CASSYSRYNEQFF
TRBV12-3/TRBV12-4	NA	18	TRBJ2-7	CASSLTSRGLASSYEQYF
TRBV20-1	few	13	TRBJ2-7	CSAPQGAVNEQYF
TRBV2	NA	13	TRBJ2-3	CASRGLETDTQYF
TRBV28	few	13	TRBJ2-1	CASSLLSGSEQFF
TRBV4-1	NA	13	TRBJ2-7	CATGLADSYEQYF
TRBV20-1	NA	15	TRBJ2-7	CSARQRTASSYEQYF
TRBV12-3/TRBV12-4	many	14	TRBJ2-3	CASSLGTGADTQYF
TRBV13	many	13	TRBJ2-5	CASSSPLEETQYF
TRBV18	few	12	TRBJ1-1	CASSPPGTGAFF
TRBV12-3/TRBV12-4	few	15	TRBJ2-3	CASSFQGEGTDTQYF
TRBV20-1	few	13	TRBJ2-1	CSARTPLRNEQFF
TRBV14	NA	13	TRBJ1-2	CASSQAPRLGYTF
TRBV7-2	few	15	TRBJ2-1	CASSATSGSLYEQFF
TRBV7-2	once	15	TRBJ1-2	CASRNRGTGIYGYTF
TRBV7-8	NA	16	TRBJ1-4	CASSPRQDLPNEKLFF
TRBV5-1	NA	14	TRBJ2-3	CASSIQRGRDTQYF
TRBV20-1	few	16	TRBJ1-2	CSARAFKQPFNYGYTF
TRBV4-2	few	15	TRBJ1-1	CASSQETGISTEAFF
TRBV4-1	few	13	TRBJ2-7	CASSQAPIYEQYF
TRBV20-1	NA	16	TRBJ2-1	CSALRVETQGGNEQFF
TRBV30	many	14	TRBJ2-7	CAWSVVLTDGEQYF
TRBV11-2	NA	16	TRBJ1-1	CASSLAHGAGNTEAFF
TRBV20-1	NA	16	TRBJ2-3	CRGLSLVGEVADTQYF
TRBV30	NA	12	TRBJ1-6	CAWKTGNSPLHF
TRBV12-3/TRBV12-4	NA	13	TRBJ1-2	CASSFDREYGYTF
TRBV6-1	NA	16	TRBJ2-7	CASSGWTSGYFYEQYF
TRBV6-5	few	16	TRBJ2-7	CASSYTTSGRAYEQYF
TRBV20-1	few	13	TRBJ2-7	CSASSGQSYEQYF
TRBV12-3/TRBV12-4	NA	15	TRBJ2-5	CASSTSGRDQETQYF
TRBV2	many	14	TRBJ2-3	CASRDRASTDTQYF
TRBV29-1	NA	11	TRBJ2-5	CSVEPLTGTYF
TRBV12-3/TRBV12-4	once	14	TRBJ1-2	CAGRPDRGKYGYTF
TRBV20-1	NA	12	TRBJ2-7	CSAARPGYEQYF